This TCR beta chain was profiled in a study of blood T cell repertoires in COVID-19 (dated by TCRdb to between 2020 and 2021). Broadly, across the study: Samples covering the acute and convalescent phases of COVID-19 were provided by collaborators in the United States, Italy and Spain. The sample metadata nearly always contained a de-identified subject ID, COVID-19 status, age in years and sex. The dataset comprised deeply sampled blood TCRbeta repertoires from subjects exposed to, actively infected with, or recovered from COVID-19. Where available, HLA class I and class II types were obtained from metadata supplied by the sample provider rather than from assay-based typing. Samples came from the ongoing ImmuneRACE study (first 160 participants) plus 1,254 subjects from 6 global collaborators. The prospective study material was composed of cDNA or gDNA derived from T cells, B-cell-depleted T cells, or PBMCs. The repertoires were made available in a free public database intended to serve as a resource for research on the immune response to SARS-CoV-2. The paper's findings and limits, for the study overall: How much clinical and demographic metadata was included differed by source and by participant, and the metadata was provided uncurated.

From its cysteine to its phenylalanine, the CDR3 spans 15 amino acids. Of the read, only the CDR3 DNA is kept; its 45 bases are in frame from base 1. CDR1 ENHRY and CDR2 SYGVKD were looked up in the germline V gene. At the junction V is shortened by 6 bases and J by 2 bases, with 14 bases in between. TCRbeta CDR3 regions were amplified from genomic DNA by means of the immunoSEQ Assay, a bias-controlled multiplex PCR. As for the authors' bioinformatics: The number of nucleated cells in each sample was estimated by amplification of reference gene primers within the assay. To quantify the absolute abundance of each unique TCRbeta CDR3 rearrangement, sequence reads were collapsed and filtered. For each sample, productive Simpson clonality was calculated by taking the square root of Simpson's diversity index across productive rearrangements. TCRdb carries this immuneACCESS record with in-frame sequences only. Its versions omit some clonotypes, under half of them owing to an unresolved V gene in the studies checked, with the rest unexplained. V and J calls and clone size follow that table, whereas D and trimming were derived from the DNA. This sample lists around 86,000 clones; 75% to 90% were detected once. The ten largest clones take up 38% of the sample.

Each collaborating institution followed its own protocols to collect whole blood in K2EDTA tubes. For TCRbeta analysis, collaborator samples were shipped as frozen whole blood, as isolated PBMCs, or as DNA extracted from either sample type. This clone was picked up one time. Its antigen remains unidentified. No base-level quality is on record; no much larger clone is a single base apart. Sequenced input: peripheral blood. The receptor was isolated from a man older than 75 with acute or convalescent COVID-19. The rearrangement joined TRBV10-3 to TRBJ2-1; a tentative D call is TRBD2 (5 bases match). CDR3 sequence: CAIRLGSGAYNEQFF. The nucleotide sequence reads TGTGCCATCAGATTGGGCAGCGGCGCCTACAATGAGCAGTTCTTC.